Shown below are 7 T cell receptor beta chains from a single sample sequenced in a study of blood T cell repertoires in COVID-19. Produced via immunoSEQ multiplex PCR; TCRdb's table is partial and in-frame only. This table holds tens of thousands of clones, 65% to 90% found once. What was sequenced was peripheral blood. The receptors stem from a man in his forties with acute or convalescent COVID-19.

This chain joins TRBV2 and TRBJ1-6; perhaps TRBD1 as D (5 bases). V gave up 11 bases and J gave up 7 bases, with 15 bases separating them. CDR3 size: 13 residues. CDR1 is SNHLY, CDR2 FYNNEI, per germline. The CDR3 protein is CACHRKNNSPLHF. The CDR3 nucleotides are TGTGCCTGTCACAGGAAAAACAATTCACCCCTCCACTTT.

The V call is TRBV24-1, the J call TRBJ1-2; possible D gene TRBD1, 5 bases. Germline CDR1 KGHDR, CDR2 SFDVKD. This CDR3 has 13 residues. V gave up 3 bases and J gave up 6 bases, with 10 bases separating them. The CDR3 DNA is TGTGCCACCAGTGATGAGGGGAGGAATGGCTACACCTTC. Protein product: CATSDEGRNGYTF.

The rearrangement joins TRBV30 to TRBJ1-5, with TRBD1 as a possible D gene (6 bases). Trimming pared 5 bases from V and 0 bases from J, leaving 20 bases between. Germline V gene data show CDR1 as GTSNPN and CDR2 as SVGIG (reference sequence). The CDR3 contains 17 residues. This CDR3 reads CAWGFGGGSYSNQPQHF. DNA of the CDR3: TGTGCCTGGGGGTTTGGGGGGGGCAGCTATAGCAATCAGCCCCAGCATTTT.

The chain joins TRBV5-6 to TRBJ1-3; 7 bases fit TRBD1. V lost 3 bases and J lost 3; bases outside the gene matches: 6. The germline V gene has CDR1 SGHDT and CDR2 YYEEEE. This CDR3 is 15 amino acids long. The CDR3 sequence is CASSSDRALGNTIYF. In nucleotides, the CDR3 is TGTGCCAGCAGCTCCGACAGGGCCCTTGGAAACACCATATATTTT.

This sequence joins TRBV27 and TRBJ1-5; D is perhaps TRBD1 (5 bases). V lost 0 bases, J lost 7 bases, and 10 bases lay in between. CDR3 size: 14 residues. CDR1 and CDR2 (germline): MNHEY, SMNVEV (reference sequence). CDR3 sequence (DNA): TGTGCCAGCAGTTTATCTTGGGGCGGCCAGCCCCAGCATTTT. Protein product: CASSLSWGGQPQHF.

The J gene is TRBJ1-4, the V gene TRBV29-1; 7 positions agree with TRBD1. Germline assignment: CDR1 SQVTM and CDR2 ANQGSEA. V lost 0 bases to trimming and J lost 8 bases; unmatched junction nucleotides: 6. This CDR3 has 14 residues. The CDR3 loop is CSVEDEGADEKLFF. The CDR3 DNA follows: TGCAGCGTTGAAGATGAGGGGGCCGACGAAAAACTGTTTTTT.

The chain has TRBV12-3 or TRBV12-4 and TRBJ2-1; D remains unclear. Trimming took 2 bases from V and 8 from J, leaving 7 bases between them. This CDR3 has 12 residues. The CDR3 DNA reads as TGTGCCAGCAGTTTACCGTTGTATGAGCAGTTCTTC. As protein: CASSLPLYEQFF.